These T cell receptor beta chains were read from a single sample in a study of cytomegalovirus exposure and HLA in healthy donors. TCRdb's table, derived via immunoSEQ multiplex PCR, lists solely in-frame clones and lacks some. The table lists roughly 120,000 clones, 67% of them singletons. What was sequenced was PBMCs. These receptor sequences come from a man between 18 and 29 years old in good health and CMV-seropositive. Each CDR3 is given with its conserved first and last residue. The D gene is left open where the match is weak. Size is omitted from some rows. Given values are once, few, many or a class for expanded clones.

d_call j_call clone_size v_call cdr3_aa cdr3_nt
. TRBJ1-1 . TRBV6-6 CASSYVVRANTEAFF TGTGCCAGCAGTTACGTTGTCAGGGCAAACACTGAAGCTTTCTTT
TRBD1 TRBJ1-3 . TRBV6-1 CASSEEGQGAYGNTIYF TGTGCCAGCAGTGAAGAGGGACAGGGGGCTTATGGAAACACCATATATTTT
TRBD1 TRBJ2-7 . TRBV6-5 CASSPATGFKQYF TGTGCCAGCAGTCCCGCGACAGGGTTTAAGCAGTACTTC
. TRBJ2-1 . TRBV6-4 CASSITGEYNEQFF TGTGCCAGCAGTATCACGGGGGAGTACAATGAGCAGTTCTTC
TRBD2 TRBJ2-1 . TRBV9 CASSVVGGVSYNEQFF TGTGCCAGCAGCGTAGTGGGAGGGGTATCCTACAATGAGCAGTTCTTC
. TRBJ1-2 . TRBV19 CASRPGGQEAPAIYGYTF TGTGCCAGTAGACCGGGGGGCCAGGAAGCGCCGGCGATCTATGGCTACACCTTC
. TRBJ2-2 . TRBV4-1 CASSQDSANTGELFF TGCGCCAGCAGCCAAGATAGTGCGAACACCGGGGAGCTGTTTTTT
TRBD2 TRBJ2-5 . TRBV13 CASSRVLSTSGGADPGTQYF TGTGCCAGCAGCCGAGTCCTTTCAACTAGCGGGGGGGCGGATCCGGGGACCCAGTACTTC
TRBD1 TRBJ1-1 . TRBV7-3 CASSLRPTGGADEAFF TGTGCCAGCAGCTTAAGGCCGACAGGGGGCGCGGATGAAGCTTTCTTT
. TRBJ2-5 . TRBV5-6 CASSWEQGQETQYF TGTGCCAGCAGCTGGGAACAGGGACAAGAGACCCAGTACTTC
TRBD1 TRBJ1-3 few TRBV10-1 CASLPPGTGECCGNTIYF TGCGCCAGCCTTCCTCCCGGGACAGGGGAGTGTTGCGGAAACACCATATATTTT
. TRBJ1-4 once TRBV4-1 CASSQEARGEKLFF TGCGCCAGCAGCCAAGAGGCCAGGGGTGAAAAACTGTTTTTT
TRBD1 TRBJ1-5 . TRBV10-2 CASSQDRGGNQPQHF TGCGCCAGCAGCCAAGACAGGGGTGGCAATCAGCCCCAGCATTTT
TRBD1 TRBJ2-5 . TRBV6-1 CASDADRGIRETQYF TGTGCCAGCGACGCGGACAGGGGGATTCGGGAGACCCAGTACTTC
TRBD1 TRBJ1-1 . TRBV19 CASSAGQGADTEAFF TGTGCCAGTAGTGCCGGACAGGGGGCCGACACTGAAGCTTTCTTT
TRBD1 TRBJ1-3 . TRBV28 CASSPHGTAGNTIYF TGTGCCAGCAGTCCGCACGGGACAGCTGGAAACACCATATATTTT
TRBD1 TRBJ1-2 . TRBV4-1 CASSQSGQGPYGYTF TGCGCCAGCAGCCAATCAGGACAGGGTCCCTATGGCTACACCTTC